Reported below is one T cell receptor (beta chain). This clone may be a read error of a much larger clone one base away. Using a J-beta primer mix together with a sample-barcoded 5' primer, a second PCR was run for about 7 to 12 cycles. A tag from a template-switch adaptor with 12 random nucleotides marked each cDNA molecule. TCRdb called the 5' RACE reads again in MiXCR, with one record for every CDR3 protein. The sample yields 1 million or so distinct CDR3 sequences, 35% to 55% seen once. The sample comes from a study of blood T cells in healthy people across ages. The CDR3 loop spans 13 amino acids. The ends were cut back, 6 bases at V and 11 bases at J, with 17 bases in the middle. Germline V CDR1 and CDR2: MNHEY, SVGAGI. Healthy Caucasian individuals from Russia aged about 6 to 95 were enrolled as donors. Each sample gave at least 6.5 million isolated PBMCs.

The clonotype comes from a woman in her sixties or seventies in good health. The V and J genes are TRBV6-5 and TRBJ2-1, with TRBD2 as a possible D gene (6 bases). The sequencing input was blood. The CDR3 here is CASRPGTLNKQFF. In DNA form, the CDR3 reads TGTGCCAGCAGACCCGGGACTCTGAATAAGCAGTTCTTC.